This T cell receptor (beta chain) was retrieved from a study of vaccination and CD4 T cells after COVID-19. About the study: Stimulation of cells relied on overlapping spike peptides derived from SARS-CoV-2, HCoV-NL63, HCoV-OC43 and HCoV-229E. Controls used CEFX viral epitopes (positive), HIV-1 Nef peptides (negative), or no peptide.

CDR3 length: 15 residues. The germline gives CDR1 KGHDR, CDR2 SFDVKD. V dropped 4 bases and J dropped 1 base, with 10 bases sitting between them. Treatment here: roughly ten-day PBMC culture with coronavirus spike peptide pools or control peptides (ViraFEST assay). Fresh IL-2 medium replaced half the culture medium on days 3 and 7. CD4+ T cells that had been cultured provided DNA sequenced with the Oncomine TCR Beta short-read assay. Genomic DNA was drawn out of CD4+ T cells grown in culture. MiXCR was run by TCRdb on the PCR reads, yielding one entry per CDR3 protein. The sample lists some 14,000 distinct CDR3 sequences, more than 65% occurring once. As concerns this clonotype: Antigen specificity is unknown.

This clonotype was sampled from a human donor who had recovered from COVID-19. The sample was CD4+ T cells from blood, cultured in vitro. The rearrangement links TRBV24-1 to TRBJ1-5; a weak D match, TRBD1 (5 bases). In nucleotides, the CDR3 is TGTGCCACCAGTGACCCGGGACCGAGCAATCAGCCCCAGCATTTT. It specifies CATSDPGPSNQPQHF.